The 5 T cell receptor beta chains reported below all come from one sample, sequenced in a study of blood T cell repertoires in COVID-19. TCRdb keeps only in-frame clones here, not all; method: immunoSEQ multiplex PCR. The top ten clones hold less than 10% of a sample with about 180,000 clones, around 86% of them seen once. The source material was peripheral blood. All receptors derive from a woman aged 70-85 years with COVID-19, enrolled during active disease.

The chain joins TRBV6-2 or TRBV6-3 to TRBJ1-1; 7 bases align to TRBD1. Germline CDR1 reads MNHEY; CDR2 reads SVGEGT. This CDR3 comprises 18 residues. The V and J ends lost 4 bases and 5 bases, in that order; junction bases with no gene match: 19. The CDR3 loop reads CASSSQRTGGTGGTEAFF. In nucleotides, the CDR3 is TGTGCCAGCAGTTCTCAACGGACAGGCGGCACCGGTGGAACTGAAGCTTTCTTT.

The V gene is TRBV5-8, the J gene TRBJ1-1, with 7 bases identical to TRBD1. The CDR3 extends over 12 amino acids. J lost 10 bases, V lost 4 bases, and 7 bases had no gene match. Germline lookup yields CDR1 SGHTS and CDR2 YDEGEE. CDR3 DNA sequence: TGTGCCAGCAGCGCGGGAAGGGGGCGAGCTTTCTTT. Translated: CASSAGRGRAFF. Supplemented by reference TRBV5-8 and TRBJ1-1, the full variable domain reads EAGVTQSPTHLIKTRGQQATLRCSPISGHTSVYWYQQALGLGLQFLLWYDEGEERNRGNFPPRFSGRQFPNYSSELNVNALELEDSALYLCASSAGRGRAFFGQGTRLTVV.

The chain has TRBV12-3 or TRBV12-4 and TRBJ2-7, with D tentatively TRBD1 (7 bases). V lost 6 bases, J lost 4 bases, and 10 bases lay in between. There are 12 residues in the CDR3. CDR3 amino acids: CASRAGGYEQYF. The CDR3 DNA reads TGTGCCAGCAGAGCAGGGGGGTACGAGCAGTACTTC.

The chain has TRBV15 and TRBJ2-7; 9 nucleotides agree with TRBD2. CDR1 and CDR2 from the germline V gene are LNHNV and YYDKDF (reference sequence). The CDR3 loop spans 17 amino acids. V lost 5 bases to trimming and J lost 4 bases; unmatched junction nucleotides: 15. The CDR3 region is CATSVRGGAGGRYEQYF. The CDR3 DNA reads TGTGCCACCAGCGTTCGGGGCGGCGCGGGAGGGCGGTACGAGCAGTACTTC.

This clone was seen more than once but under ten times. The chain joins TRBV20-1 to TRBJ2-7; TRBD1 is a possible D gene (5 bases). Germline values: CDR1 DFQATT, CDR2 SNEGSKA (reference sequence). The CDR3 covers 11 residues. The V end was cut by 8 bases, the J end by 0 bases, with 8 bases between. In DNA, the CDR3 is TGCAGTTCACAGGTCTCCTACGAGCAGTACTTC. Protein product: CSSQVSYEQYF.